The rows below give T cell receptor beta chains drawn from one sample of a study of OX40 agonist ivuxolimab in advanced cancers. Libraries were prepared by immunoSEQ multiplex PCR; TCRdb keeps only in-frame clonotypes and omits some of them. Of 80,000 to 130,000 clones in the sample, less than 95% were seen once. The specimen was CD4+ or CD8+ T cells sorted from blood, collected in a trial of the OX40 agonist ivuxolimab. These receptors all stem from an adult with an advanced solid tumor such as melanoma, head and neck, liver or kidney cancer. The CDR3 runs from the conserved cysteine through the conserved F or W. D genes are given only for firm matches. The size field is filled for only some rows; it gives once, few, many or a size class.

TRBJ2-5 | TRBV14 | . | TRBD2 | CASSQGRTSGYQETQYF | TGTGCCAGCAGCCAAGGACGGACTAGCGGGTATCAAGAGACCCAGTACTTC
TRBJ2-5 | TRBV20-1 | . | TRBD1 | CSAHRGETQYF | TGCAGTGCCCACAGGGGAGAGACCCAGTACTTC
TRBJ2-1 | TRBV29-1 | few | . | CSVGVNEQFF | TGCAGCGTTGGGGTGAATGAGCAGTTCTTC
TRBJ2-3 | TRBV28 | . | . | CASSPPRYRHQPTQYF | TGTGCCAGCAGTCCCCCTCGGTACAGGCATCAGCCTACGCAGTATTTT
TRBJ1-1 | TRBV6-6 | . | TRBD1 | CASSSGGRTEAFF | TGTGCCAGCAGCTCAGGGGGAAGGACTGAAGCTTTCTTT
TRBJ1-2 | TRBV6-1 | . | . | CASSEGGPPGYGYTF | TGTGCCAGCAGTGAAGGAGGGCCCCCCGGCTATGGCTACACCTTC
TRBJ2-7 | TRBV28 | . | TRBD1 | CASRPPGQGYEQYF | TGTGCCAGCAGACCTCCGGGACAGGGTTACGAGCAGTACTTC
TRBJ2-5 | TRBV4-2 | . | . | CASSTQTGGGETQYF | TGTGCCAGCAGCACCCAGACAGGAGGCGGGGAGACCCAGTACTTC
TRBJ2-7 | TRBV7-2 | once | . | CASSFQASNSYEQYF | TGTGCCAGCAGCTTCCAGGCGAGTAACTCCTACGAGCAGTACTTC
TRBJ2-1 | TRBV18 | . | . | CASSDLLNEQFF | TGTGCCAGCTCGGACTTACTCAATGAGCAGTTCTTC
TRBJ1-1 | TRBV15 | . | TRBD1 | CATSRGQVEAFF | TGTGCCACCAGCAGGGGACAGGTTGAAGCTTTCTTT
TRBJ1-1 | TRBV19 | once | . | CASGEGGTEAFF | TGTGCCAGCGGGGAGGGAGGCACTGAAGCTTTCTTT
TRBJ2-2 | TRBV28 | few | . | CASRKYTGELFF | TGTGCCAGCAGGAAGTACACCGGGGAGCTGTTTTTT
TRBJ2-7 | TRBV6-1 | . | TRBD1 | CASRLGQGTPYEQYF | TGTGCCAGCAGGTTGGGACAGGGTACGCCCTACGAGCAGTACTTC
TRBJ1-1 | TRBV2 | . | TRBD1 | CASRYLGQGIPEAFF | TGTGCCAGCAGGTATTTGGGACAGGGGATTCCTGAAGCTTTCTTT
TRBJ2-4 | TRBV20-1 | . | . | CSAPGGDIQYF | TGCAGTGCCCCTGGCGGGGACATTCAGTACTTC
TRBJ2-5 | TRBV10-3 | . | TRBD1 | CAISETGGIETQYF | TGTGCCATCAGTGAGACAGGGGGCATAGAGACCCAGTACTTC
TRBJ1-5 | TRBV6-6 | . | . | CASQLPGNNQPQHF | TGTGCCAGCCAACTCCCGGGGAACAATCAGCCCCAGCATTTT
TRBJ2-3 | TRBV7-9 | . | TRBD2 | CASSLGLAGVTDTQYF | TGTGCCAGCAGCTTAGGGCTAGCGGGAGTGACAGATACGCAGTATTTT
TRBJ2-5 | TRBV19 | . | TRBD2 | CASRRLAEEETQYF | TGTGCCAGTAGGAGACTAGCGGAGGAAGAGACCCAGTACTTC
TRBJ2-5 | TRBV2 | . | . | CASRAVETQYF | TGTGCCAGCAGAGCCGTGGAGACCCAGTACTTC
TRBJ2-2 | TRBV14 | . | TRBD2 | CASSQGRTSGMTGELFF | TGTGCCAGCAGCCAAGGCCGGACTAGCGGGATGACCGGGGAGCTGTTTTTT
TRBJ2-1 | TRBV7-3 | . | . | CASSLGSLTYNEQFF | TGTGCCAGCAGCTTGGGGAGCTTGACCTACAATGAGCAGTTCTTC
TRBJ1-4 | TRBV19 | . | TRBD1 | CASSTGTVEKLFF | TGTGCCAGTAGTACCGGGACAGTCGAAAAACTGTTTTTT
TRBJ2-7 | TRBV28 | once | . | CASQAAAYEQYF | TGTGCCAGCCAGGCAGCAGCCTACGAGCAGTACTTC
TRBJ2-3 | TRBV6-1 | once | . | CASSEAGGPGDTQYF | TGTGCCAGCAGTGAAGCAGGGGGGCCGGGGGATACGCAGTATTTT
TRBJ2-7 | TRBV28 | . | TRBD1 | CASSRQGQGYEQYF | TGTGCCAGCAGCCGCCAGGGACAGGGATACGAGCAGTACTTC
TRBJ2-1 | TRBV5-5 | . | TRBD2 | CASSFRAGGNEQFF | TGTGCCAGCAGCTTTCGAGCGGGGGGGAATGAGCAGTTCTTC
TRBJ2-5 | TRBV6-5 | . | . | CASRRAGTETQYF | TGTGCCAGCAGAAGGGCAGGGACCGAGACCCAGTACTTC
TRBJ2-7 | TRBV18 | . | . | CASSPLQGSYEQYF | TGTGCCAGCTCACCCCTCCAGGGGAGCTACGAGCAGTACTTC
TRBJ2-2 | TRBV7-3 | . | TRBD2 | CASSPGSGGGELFF | TGTGCCAGCAGCCCCGGGAGCGGGGGCGGGGAGCTGTTTTTT
TRBJ2-7 | TRBV28 | . | . | CASSFRLMGAGAF | TGTGCCAGCAGTTTCCGACTAATGGGGGCGGGAGCCTTC
TRBJ2-7 | TRBV7-7 | . | TRBD2 | CASSLGTSRNYEQYF | TGTGCCAGCAGCCTAGGGACTAGCAGAAACTACGAGCAGTACTTC
TRBJ2-2 | TRBV6-1 | once | TRBD1 | CASSEAGFQGALGELFF | TGTGCCAGCAGTGAGGCGGGTTTCCAGGGGGCTTTAGGGGAGCTGTTTTTT
TRBJ1-2 | TRBV11-2 | . | TRBD1 | CASSSRAATGQGDGYTF | TGTGCCAGCAGCTCCCGAGCCGCGACGGGACAGGGTGATGGCTACACCTTC
TRBJ2-7 | TRBV7-2 | . | . | CASSPQPTGTYEQYF | TGTGCCAGCAGCCCCCAACCGACAGGAACCTACGAGCAGTACTTC
TRBJ1-4 | TRBV6-5 | . | . | CASSYFGATNEKLFF | TGTGCCAGCAGTTACTTCGGGGCAACTAATGAAAAACTGTTTTTT
TRBJ2-3 | TRBV9 | . | . | CASSVGGWTDTQYF | TGTGCCAGCAGCGTAGGTGGGTGGACAGATACGCAGTATTTT
TRBJ2-7 | TRBV7-2 | . | TRBD1 | CASSSDRDRLYEQYF | TGTGCCAGCAGCTCTGACCGGGACAGGTTATACGAGCAGTACTTC
TRBJ2-1 | TRBV7-9 | . | . | CASSLANQGGQFF | TGTGCCAGCAGCTTAGCGAATCAGGGAGGGCAGTTCTTC
TRBJ2-5 | TRBV28 | . | . | CASSFKGLEETQYF | TGTGCCAGCAGTTTTAAGGGTTTAGAAGAGACCCAGTACTTC
TRBJ2-7 | TRBV6-6 | . | . | CASSTGEQYF | TGTGCCAGCAGTACTGGTGAGCAGTACTTC
TRBJ1-1 | TRBV18 | . | . | CASSRKVLGQINTEAFF | TGTGCCAGCTCACGGAAGGTACTAGGACAGATAAACACTGAAGCTTTCTTT
TRBJ2-5 | TRBV4-1 | . | . | CASSQGVQETQYF | TGCGCCAGCAGCCAGGGGGTCCAAGAGACCCAGTACTTC
TRBJ1-1 | TRBV27 | once | . | CASSSIGLVGTEAFF | TGTGCCAGCAGTTCAATCGGGTTAGTGGGCACTGAAGCTTTCTTT
TRBJ1-1 | TRBV18 | . | TRBD1 | CASSRRTGENTEAFF | TGTGCCAGCTCACGCAGGACAGGCGAGAACACTGAAGCTTTCTTT
TRBJ2-3 | TRBV4-2 | . | . | CASSQDHRAHSTDTQYF | TGTGCCAGCAGCCAAGATCACCGGGCCCACAGCACAGATACGCAGTATTTT
TRBJ2-1 | TRBV7-8 | . | . | CASSRGPDYNEQFF | TGTGCCAGCAGCCGCGGGCCTGACTACAATGAGCAGTTCTTC
TRBJ2-7 | TRBV30 | . | . | CAWSWDPRDEQYF | TGTGCCTGGAGTTGGGACCCTCGGGACGAGCAGTACTTC
TRBJ1-5 | TRBV6-1 | . | . | CASSEDRVWQPQHF | TGTGCCAGCAGTGAAGACAGGGTTTGGCAGCCCCAGCATTTT
TRBJ2-7 | TRBV30 | . | . | CASTHLAGVGEQYF | TGTGCCTCCACTCACCTCGCAGGAGTCGGGGAGCAGTACTTC
TRBJ2-7 | TRBV11-1 | . | TRBD2 | CASSLAGGRDYEQYF | TGTGCCAGCAGCTTAGCGGGAGGGAGGGACTACGAGCAGTACTTC
TRBJ2-7 | TRBV5-6 | . | TRBD1 | CASSSPGQGRRRGEQYF | TGTGCCAGCAGCTCGCCGGGACAGGGGAGGCGCAGGGGCGAGCAGTACTTC
TRBJ1-6 | TRBV6-6 | once | . | CASNSPESGPLHF | TGTGCCAGCAATTCCCCGGAATCGGGGCCCCTCCACTTT
TRBJ1-5 | TRBV28 | . | . | CASSFSGLSKNQPQHF | TGTGCCAGCAGTTTCTCAGGGCTATCGAAGAATCAGCCCCAGCATTTT
TRBJ2-4 | TRBV18 | . | . | CASSPPGEKVPHF | TGTGCCAGCTCACCACCCGGGGAGAAGGTGCCCCACTTC
TRBJ1-2 | TRBV5-4 | . | . | CASSLEPPGGYTF | TGTGCCAGCAGCTTGGAACCCCCGGGGGGCTACACCTTC
TRBJ2-2 | TRBV7-3 | . | TRBD1 | CASSRDRGTGELFF | TGTGCCAGCAGCCGGGACAGGGGCACCGGGGAGCTGTTTTTT
TRBJ2-5 | TRBV6-6 | . | TRBD1 | CASNPGQGRETQYF | TGTGCCAGCAACCCGGGACAGGGGAGAGAGACCCAGTACTTC